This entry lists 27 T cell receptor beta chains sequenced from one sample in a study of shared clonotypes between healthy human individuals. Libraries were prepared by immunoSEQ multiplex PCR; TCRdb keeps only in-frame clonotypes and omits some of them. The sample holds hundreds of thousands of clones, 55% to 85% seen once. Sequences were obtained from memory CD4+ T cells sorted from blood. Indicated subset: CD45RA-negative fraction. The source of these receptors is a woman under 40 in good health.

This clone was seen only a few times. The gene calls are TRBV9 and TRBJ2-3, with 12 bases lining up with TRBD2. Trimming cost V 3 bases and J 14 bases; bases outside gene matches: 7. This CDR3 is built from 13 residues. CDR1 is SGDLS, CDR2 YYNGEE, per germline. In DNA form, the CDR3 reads TGTGCCAGCAGCGCCAGACTAGCGGGAGATGTGTATTTT. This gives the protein CASSARLAGDVYF.

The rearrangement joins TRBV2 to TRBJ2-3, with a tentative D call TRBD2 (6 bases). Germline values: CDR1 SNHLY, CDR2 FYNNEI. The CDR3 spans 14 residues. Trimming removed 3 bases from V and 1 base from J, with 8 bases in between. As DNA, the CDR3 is TGTGCCAGCAGTGATGGCGGGGGCACAGATACGCAGTATTTT. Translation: CASSDGGGTDTQYF.

The CDR3 spells CASRLEIQETQYF. Written as DNA, the CDR3 is TGTGCCAGCAGGTTAGAGATCCAAGAGACCCAGTACTTC. The chain links TRBV2 to TRBJ2-5; the D is unclear. V lost 6 bases to trimming and J lost 1 base, with 9 bases between them. The CDR3 loop spans 13 amino acids. Germline V gene lookup returns CDR1 SNHLY and CDR2 FYNNEI.

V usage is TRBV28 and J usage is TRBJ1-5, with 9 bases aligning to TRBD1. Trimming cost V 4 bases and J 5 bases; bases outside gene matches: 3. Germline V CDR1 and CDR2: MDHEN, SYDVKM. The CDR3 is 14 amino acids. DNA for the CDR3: TGTGCCAGCAGTTCTACAGGGGGCTATCAGCCCCAGCATTTT. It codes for CASSSTGGYQPQHF.

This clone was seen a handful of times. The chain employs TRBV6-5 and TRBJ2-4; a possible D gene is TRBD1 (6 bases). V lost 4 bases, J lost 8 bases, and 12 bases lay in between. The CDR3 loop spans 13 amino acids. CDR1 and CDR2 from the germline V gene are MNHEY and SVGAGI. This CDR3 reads CASSLNRDDIQYF. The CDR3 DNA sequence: TGTGCCAGCAGTTTAAACAGGGATGACATTCAGTACTTC.

The DNA for the CDR3 is TGTGCCAGCAGCTCCCGGGACTTGAACACCGGGGAGCTGTTTTTT. As protein: CASSSRDLNTGELFF. V usage is TRBV28 and J usage is TRBJ2-2; a weak D match, TRBD2 (6 bases). The V and J ends lost 6 bases and 1 base respectively, with 12 bases between them. The CDR3 covers 15 residues. CDR1 is MDHEN and CDR2 is SYDVKM in the germline V gene.

This chain's CDR3 is CASSSHLAGLYNEQFF. CDR3 nucleotide sequence: TGTGCCAGCAGTTCCCATTTAGCGGGACTCTACAATGAGCAGTTCTTC. The chain has TRBV28 and TRBJ2-1; TRBD2 aligns across 8 bases. This CDR3 has 16 amino acids. Per germline, CDR1 MDHEN and CDR2 SYDVKM. Trimming took 4 bases from V and 3 from J; bases not matched to a gene: 8.

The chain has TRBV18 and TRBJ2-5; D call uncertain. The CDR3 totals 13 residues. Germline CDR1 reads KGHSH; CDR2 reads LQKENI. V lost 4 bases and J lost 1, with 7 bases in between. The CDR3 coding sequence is TGTGCCAGCTCACTACGTTTCCAAGAGACCCAGTACTTC. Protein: CASSLRFQETQYF.

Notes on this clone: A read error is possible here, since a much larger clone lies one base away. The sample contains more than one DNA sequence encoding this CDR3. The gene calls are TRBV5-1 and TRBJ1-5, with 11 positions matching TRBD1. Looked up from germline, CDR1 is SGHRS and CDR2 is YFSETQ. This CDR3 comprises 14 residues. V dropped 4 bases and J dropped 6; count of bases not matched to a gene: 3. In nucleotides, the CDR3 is TGCGCCAGCAGCCTCGGGACAGGGGGTCAGCCCCAGCATTTT. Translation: CASSLGTGGQPQHF.

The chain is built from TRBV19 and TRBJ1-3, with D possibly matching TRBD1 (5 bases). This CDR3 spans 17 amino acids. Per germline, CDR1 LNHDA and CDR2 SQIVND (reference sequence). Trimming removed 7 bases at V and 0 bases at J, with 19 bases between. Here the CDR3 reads CASTPMGHRSSGNTIYF. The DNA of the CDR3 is TGTGCCAGTACCCCCATGGGGCATCGAAGCTCTGGAAACACCATATATTTT.

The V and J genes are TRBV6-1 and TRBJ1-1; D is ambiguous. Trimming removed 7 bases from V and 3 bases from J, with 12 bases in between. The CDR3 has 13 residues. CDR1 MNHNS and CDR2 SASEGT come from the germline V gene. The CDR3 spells CASTPRPDTEAFF. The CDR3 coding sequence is TGTGCCAGCACCCCCCGTCCCGACACTGAAGCTTTCTTT.

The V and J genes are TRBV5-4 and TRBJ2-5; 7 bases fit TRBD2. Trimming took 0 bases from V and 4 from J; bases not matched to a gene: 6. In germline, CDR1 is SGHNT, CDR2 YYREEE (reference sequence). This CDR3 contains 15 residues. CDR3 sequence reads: CASSLGAGAAETQYF. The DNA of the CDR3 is TGTGCCAGCAGCTTGGGCGCGGGAGCGGCAGAGACCCAGTACTTC. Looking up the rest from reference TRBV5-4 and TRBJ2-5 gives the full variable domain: ETGVTQSPTHLIKTRGQQVTLRCSSQSGHNTVSWYQQALGQGPQFIFQYYREEENGRGNFPPRFSGLQFPNYSSELNVNALELDDSALYLCASSLGAGAAETQYFGPGTRLLVL.

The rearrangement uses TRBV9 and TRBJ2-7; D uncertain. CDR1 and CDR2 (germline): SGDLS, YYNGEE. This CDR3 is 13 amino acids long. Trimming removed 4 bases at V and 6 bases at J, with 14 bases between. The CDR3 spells CASSPDVGSEQYF. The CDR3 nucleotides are TGTGCCAGCAGCCCAGATGTGGGTTCCGAGCAGTACTTC.

The CDR3 coding sequence is TGTGCCAGCAGTTATCTGGGACAGGGCGAGCAGTACTTC. Its translation is CASSYLGQGEQYF. The chain uses TRBV6-5 and TRBJ2-7, with 9 bases aligning to TRBD1. The trim removed 3 bases at V and 6 bases at J, leaving 3 bases unmatched. Germline CDR1 is MNHEY and CDR2 is SVGAGI. This CDR3 is 13 amino acids long.

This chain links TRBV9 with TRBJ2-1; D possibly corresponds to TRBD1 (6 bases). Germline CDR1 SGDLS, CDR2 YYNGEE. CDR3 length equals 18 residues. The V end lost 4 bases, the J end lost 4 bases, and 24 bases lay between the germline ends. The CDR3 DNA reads TGTGCCAGCAGCCCTCAATATGGGAACAGGGTCGGGTACAATGAGCAGTTCTTC. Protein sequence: CASSPQYGNRVGYNEQFF.

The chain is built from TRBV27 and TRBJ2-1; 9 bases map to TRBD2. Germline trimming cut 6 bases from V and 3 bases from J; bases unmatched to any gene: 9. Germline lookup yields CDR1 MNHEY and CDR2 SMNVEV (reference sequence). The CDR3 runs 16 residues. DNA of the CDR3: TGTGCCAGCAGAGCGACGGGACTAGCCTTCTACAATGAGCAGTTCTTC. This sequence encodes CASRATGLAFYNEQFF.

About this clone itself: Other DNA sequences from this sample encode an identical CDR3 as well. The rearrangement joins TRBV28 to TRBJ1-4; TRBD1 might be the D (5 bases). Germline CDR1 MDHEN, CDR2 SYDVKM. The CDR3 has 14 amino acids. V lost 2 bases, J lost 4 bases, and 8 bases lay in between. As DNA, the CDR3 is TGTGCCAGCAGTTTAGGGGGAAGTAATGAAAAACTGTTTTTT. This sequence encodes CASSLGGSNEKLFF. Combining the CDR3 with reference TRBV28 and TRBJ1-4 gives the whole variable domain DVKVTQSSRYLVKRTGEKVFLECVQDMDHENMFWYRQDPGLGLRLIYFSYDVKMKEKGDIPEGYSVSREKKERFSLILESASTNQTSMYLCASSLGGSNEKLFFGSGTQLSVL.

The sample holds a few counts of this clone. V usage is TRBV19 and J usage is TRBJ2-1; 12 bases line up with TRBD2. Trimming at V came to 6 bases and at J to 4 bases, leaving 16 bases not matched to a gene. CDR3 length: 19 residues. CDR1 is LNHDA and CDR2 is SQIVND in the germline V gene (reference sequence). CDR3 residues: CASRRSGTRGLAGYNEQFF. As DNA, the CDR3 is TGTGCCAGTAGGCGGTCCGGGACACGAGGACTAGCGGGATACAATGAGCAGTTCTTC.

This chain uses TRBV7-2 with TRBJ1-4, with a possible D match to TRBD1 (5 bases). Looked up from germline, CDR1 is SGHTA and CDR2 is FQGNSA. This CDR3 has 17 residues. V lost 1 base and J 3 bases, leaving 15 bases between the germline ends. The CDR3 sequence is CASSLGQGTRSNEKLFF. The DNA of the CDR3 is TGTGCCAGCAGCTTAGGTCAGGGTACAAGATCTAATGAAAAACTGTTTTTT.

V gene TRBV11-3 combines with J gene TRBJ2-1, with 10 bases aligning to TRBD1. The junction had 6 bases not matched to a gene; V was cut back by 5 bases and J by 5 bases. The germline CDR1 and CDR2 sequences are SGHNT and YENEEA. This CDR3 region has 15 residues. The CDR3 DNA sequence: TGTGCCAGCAGCCCTCGACAGGGGGCGAACAATGAGCAGTTCTTC. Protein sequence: CASSPRQGANNEQFF.

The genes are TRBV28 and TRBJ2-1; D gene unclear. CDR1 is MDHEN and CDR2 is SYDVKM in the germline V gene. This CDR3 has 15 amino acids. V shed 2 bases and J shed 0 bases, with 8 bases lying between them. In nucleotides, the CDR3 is TGTGCCAGCAGTTTAGTAGGAAACTCCTACAATGAGCAGTTCTTC. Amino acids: CASSLVGNSYNEQFF.

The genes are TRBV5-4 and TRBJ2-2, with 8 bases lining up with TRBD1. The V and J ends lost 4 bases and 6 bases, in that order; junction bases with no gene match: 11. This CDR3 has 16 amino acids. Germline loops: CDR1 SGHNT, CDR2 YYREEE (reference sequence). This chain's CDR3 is CASSDDQGAGAGELFF. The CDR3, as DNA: TGTGCCAGCAGCGACGACCAGGGGGCTGGTGCCGGGGAGCTGTTTTTT. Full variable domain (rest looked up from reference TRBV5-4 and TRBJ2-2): ETGVTQSPTHLIKTRGQQVTLRCSSQSGHNTVSWYQQALGQGPQFIFQYYREEENGRGNFPPRFSGLQFPNYSSELNVNALELDDSALYLCASSDDQGAGAGELFFGEGSRLTVL.

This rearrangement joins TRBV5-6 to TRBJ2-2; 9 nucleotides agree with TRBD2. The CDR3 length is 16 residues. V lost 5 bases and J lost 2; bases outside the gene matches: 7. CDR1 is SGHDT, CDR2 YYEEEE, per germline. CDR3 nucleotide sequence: TGTGCCAGCAGTTTGAGGCTAGCGGGAAACACCGGGGAGCTGTTTTTT. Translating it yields CASSLRLAGNTGELFF.

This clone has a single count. The CDR3 reads CASSQAAAYEQYF. The CDR3 nucleotides read TGCGCCAGCAGCCAAGCTGCAGCCTACGAGCAGTACTTC. The chain recombines TRBV4-1 with TRBJ2-7, with no clear D. This CDR3 is built from 13 residues. The germline V and J ends were trimmed by 1 base and 2 bases, with 6 bases remaining between them. The germline gives CDR1 MGHRA, CDR2 YSYEKL.

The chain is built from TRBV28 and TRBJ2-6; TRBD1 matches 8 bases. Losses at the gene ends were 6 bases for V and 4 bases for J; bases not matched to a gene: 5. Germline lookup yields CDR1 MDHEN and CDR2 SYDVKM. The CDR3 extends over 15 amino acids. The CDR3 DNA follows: TGTGCCAGCAGGCCGACAGGGGTCGGGGCCAACGTCCTGACTTTC. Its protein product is CASRPTGVGANVLTF.

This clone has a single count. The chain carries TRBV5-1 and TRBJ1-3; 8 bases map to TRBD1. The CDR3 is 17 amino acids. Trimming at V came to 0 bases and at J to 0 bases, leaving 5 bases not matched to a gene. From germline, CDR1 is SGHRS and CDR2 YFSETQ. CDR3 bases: TGCGCCAGCAGCTTGGGGGGACAGGCCTTCTCTGGAAACACCATATATTTT. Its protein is CASSLGGQAFSGNTIYF.

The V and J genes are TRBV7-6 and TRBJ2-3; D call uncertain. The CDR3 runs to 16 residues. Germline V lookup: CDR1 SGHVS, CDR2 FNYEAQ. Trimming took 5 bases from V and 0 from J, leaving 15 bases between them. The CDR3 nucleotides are TGTGCCAGCAGCCTACAAGAGGCACACAGCACAGATACGCAGTATTTT. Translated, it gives CASSLQEAHSTDTQYF. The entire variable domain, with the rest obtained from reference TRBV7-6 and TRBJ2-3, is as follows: GAGVSQSPRYKVTKRGQDVALRCDPISGHVSLYWYRQALGQGPEFLTYFNYEAQQDKSGLPNDRFSAERPEGSISTLTIQRTEQRDSAMYRCASSLQEAHSTDTQYFGPGTRLTVL.